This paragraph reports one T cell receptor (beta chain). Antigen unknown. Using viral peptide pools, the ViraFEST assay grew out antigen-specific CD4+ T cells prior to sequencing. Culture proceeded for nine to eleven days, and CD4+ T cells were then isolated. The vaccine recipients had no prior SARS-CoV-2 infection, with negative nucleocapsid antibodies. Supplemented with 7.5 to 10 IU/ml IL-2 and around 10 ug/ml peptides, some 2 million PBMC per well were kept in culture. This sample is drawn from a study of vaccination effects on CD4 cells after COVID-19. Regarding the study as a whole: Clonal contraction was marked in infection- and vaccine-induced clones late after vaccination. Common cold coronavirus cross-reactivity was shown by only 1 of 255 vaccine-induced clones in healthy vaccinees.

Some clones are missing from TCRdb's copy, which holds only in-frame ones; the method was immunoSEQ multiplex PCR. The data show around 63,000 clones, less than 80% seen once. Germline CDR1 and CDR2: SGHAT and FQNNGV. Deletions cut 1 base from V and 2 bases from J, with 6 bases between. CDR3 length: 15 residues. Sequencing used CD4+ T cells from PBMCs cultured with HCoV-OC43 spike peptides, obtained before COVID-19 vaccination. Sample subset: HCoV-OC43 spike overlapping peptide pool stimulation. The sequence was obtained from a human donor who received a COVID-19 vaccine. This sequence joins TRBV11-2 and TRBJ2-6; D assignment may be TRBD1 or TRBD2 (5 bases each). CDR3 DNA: TGTGCCAGCAGCTTAGTGGGGGCTGGGGCCAACGTCCTGACTTTC. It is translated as CASSLVGAGANVLTF.